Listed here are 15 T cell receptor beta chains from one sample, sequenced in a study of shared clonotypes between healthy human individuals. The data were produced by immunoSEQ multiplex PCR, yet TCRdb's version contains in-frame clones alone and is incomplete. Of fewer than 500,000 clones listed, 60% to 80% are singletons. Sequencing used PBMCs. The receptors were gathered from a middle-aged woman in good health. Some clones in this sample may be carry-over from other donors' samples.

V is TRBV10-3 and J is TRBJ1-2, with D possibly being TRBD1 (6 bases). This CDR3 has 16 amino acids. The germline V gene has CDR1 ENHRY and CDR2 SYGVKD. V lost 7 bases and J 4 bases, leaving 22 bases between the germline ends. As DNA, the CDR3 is TGTGCCATCACGGACGGGGGCCACCAGGGATTCTATGGCTACACCTTC. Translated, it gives CAITDGGHQGFYGYTF.

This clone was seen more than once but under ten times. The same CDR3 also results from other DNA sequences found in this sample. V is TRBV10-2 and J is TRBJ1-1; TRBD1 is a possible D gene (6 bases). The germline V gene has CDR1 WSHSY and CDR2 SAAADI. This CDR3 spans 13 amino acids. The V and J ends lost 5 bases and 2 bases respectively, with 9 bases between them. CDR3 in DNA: TGCGCCAGCAGTACACAGGGAAACACTGAAGCTTTCTTT. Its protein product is CASSTQGNTEAFF.

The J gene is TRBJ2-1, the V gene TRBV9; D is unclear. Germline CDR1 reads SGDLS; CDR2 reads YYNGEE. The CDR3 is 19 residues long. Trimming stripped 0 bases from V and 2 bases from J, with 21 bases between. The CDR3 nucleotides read TGTGCCAGCAGCGTAGGATGGGGAAGGGCGGAAACGACCTACAATGAGCAGTTCTTC. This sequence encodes CASSVGWGRAETTYNEQFF.

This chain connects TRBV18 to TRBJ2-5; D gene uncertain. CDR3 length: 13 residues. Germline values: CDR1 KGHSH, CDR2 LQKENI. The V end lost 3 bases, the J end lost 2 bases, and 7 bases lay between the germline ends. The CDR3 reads CASSPFGQETQYF. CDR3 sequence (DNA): TGTGCCAGCTCACCCTTTGGGCAAGAGACCCAGTACTTC.

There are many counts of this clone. The CDR3 loop reads CSVGNGPNQPQHF. The CDR3 DNA reads TGCAGCGTTGGGAATGGGCCCAATCAGCCCCAGCATTTT. V usage is TRBV29-1 and J usage is TRBJ1-5; D unresolved. The germline V gene encodes CDR1 SQVTM and CDR2 ANQGSEA. CDR3 length: 13 amino acids. Trimming left V 4 bases short and J 3 bases short, with 10 bases between.

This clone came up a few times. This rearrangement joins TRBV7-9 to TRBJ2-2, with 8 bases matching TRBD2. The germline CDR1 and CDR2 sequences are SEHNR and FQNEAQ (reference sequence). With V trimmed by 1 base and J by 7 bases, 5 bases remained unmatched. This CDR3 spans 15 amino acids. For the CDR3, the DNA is TGTGCCAGCAGCTTAGGTAGCGGGACGGTCGGGGAGCTGTTTTTT. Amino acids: CASSLGSGTVGELFF.

Here the CDR3 DNA reads TGTGCCAGCAGTGACGTAGGGGGCTACACTGAAGCTTTCTTT. Translated: CASSDVGGYTEAFF. The chain has TRBV6-1 and TRBJ1-1; 7 bases agree with TRBD1. V was pared by 3 bases and J by 3 bases, with 4 bases of the junction left unmatched. The germline CDR1 and CDR2 sequences are MNHNS and SASEGT. This CDR3 has 14 amino acids.

The CDR3 is CASRSQGDPWEQYF. For the CDR3, the DNA is TGTGCCAGCAGGTCACAGGGGGACCCTTGGGAGCAGTACTTC. The chain is built from TRBV28 and TRBJ2-7; TRBD1 agrees at 8 bases. J gave up 7 bases and V 6 bases, and 11 bases lay outside the gene matches. The CDR3 spans 14 residues. From germline, CDR1 is MDHEN and CDR2 SYDVKM.

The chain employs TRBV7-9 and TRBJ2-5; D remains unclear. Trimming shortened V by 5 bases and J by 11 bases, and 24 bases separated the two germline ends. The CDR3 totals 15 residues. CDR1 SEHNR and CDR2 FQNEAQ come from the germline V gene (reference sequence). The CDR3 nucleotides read TGTGCCAGCAGCCGCGAGTTGGGCTTACGACGGCGGCAGTACTTC. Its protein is CASSRELGLRRRQYF.

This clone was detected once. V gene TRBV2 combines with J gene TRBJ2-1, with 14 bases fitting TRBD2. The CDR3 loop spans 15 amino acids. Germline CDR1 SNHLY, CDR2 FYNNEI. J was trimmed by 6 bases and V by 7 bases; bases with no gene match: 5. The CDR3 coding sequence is TGTGCCAGCACCACCGGGACTAGCGGGAGCAATGAGCAGTTCTTC. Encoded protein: CASTTGTSGSNEQFF.

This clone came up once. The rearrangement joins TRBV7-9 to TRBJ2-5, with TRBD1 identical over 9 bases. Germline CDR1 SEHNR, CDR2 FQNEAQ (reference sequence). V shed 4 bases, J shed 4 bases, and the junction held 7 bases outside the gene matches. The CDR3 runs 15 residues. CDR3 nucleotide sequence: TGTGCCAGCAGCTCGGGACAGGGTAGAGGAGAGACCCAGTACTTC. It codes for CASSSGQGRGETQYF.

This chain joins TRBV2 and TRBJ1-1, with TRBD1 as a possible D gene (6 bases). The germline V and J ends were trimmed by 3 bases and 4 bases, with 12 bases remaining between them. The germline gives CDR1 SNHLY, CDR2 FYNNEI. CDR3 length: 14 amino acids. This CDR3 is CASSDRPGVTEAFF. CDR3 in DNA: TGTGCCAGCAGTGATCGGCCAGGGGTCACTGAAGCTTTCTTT.

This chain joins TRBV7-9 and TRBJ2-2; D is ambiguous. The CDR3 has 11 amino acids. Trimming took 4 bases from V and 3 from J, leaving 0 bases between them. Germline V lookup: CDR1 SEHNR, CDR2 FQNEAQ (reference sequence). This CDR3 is CASSYTGELFF. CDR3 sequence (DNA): TGTGCCAGCAGCTACACCGGGGAGCTGTTTTTT.

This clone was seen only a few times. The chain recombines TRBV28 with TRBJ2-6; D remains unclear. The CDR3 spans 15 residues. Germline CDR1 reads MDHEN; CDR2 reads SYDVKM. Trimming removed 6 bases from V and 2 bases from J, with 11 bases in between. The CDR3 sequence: CASSPLEAGANVLTF. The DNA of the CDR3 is TGTGCCAGCAGCCCCCTTGAGGCTGGGGCCAACGTCCTGACTTTC. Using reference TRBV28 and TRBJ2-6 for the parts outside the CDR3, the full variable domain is DVKVTQSSRYLVKRTGEKVFLECVQDMDHENMFWYRQDPGLGLRLIYFSYDVKMKEKGDIPEGYSVSREKKERFSLILESASTNQTSMYLCASSPLEAGANVLTFGAGSRLTVL.

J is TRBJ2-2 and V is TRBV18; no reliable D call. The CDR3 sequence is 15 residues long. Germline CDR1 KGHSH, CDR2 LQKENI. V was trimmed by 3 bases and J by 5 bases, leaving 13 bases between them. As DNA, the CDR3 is TGTGCCAGCTCACCTGCAGGAGTAGGGACCGGGGAGCTGTTTTTT. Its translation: CASSPAGVGTGELFF.